Presented here are 27 T cell receptor beta chains from one specimen sequenced in a study of CD8+ T cells in alopecia areata. Extracted from the samples, RNA was reverse transcribed into cDNA to serve as the sequencing template. The data were produced by immunoSEQ multiplex PCR, yet TCRdb's version contains in-frame clones alone and is incomplete. The profile shows 150,000 to 250,000 clones, over 45% of them singletons. The treatment is: oral pan-JAK inhibitor, 5-10 mg twice daily. The sample was CD4+ T cells sorted from blood, taken at week 24, from a patient treated with tofacitinib. The source of these receptors is a human donor with alopecia areata.

The rearrangement links TRBV25-1 to TRBJ1-5, with a tentative D call TRBD1 (5 bases). The length of the CDR3 is 15 residues. Trimming stripped 9 bases from V and 1 base from J, with 16 bases between. Germline-derived CDR1 and CDR2 are MGHDK and SYGVNS. CDR3 DNA: TGTGCCAGGTTACAGGAACAAGAGAGCAATCAGCCCCAGCATTTT. Translation gives CARLQEQESNQPQHF.

This rearrangement joins TRBV5-1 to TRBJ1-4, with TRBD1 as a possible D gene (5 bases). Trimming removed 0 bases at V and 4 bases at J, with 10 bases between. Germline V lookup: CDR1 SGHRS, CDR2 YFSETQ. This CDR3 contains 15 residues. Written as DNA, the CDR3 is TGCGCCAGCAGCTTGGCCCTGGGGGGTAATGAAAAACTGTTTTTT. Protein: CASSLALGGNEKLFF.

V is TRBV18 and J is TRBJ2-7, with D uncertain. The CDR3 is 13 amino acids. The ends were cut back, 2 bases at V and 5 bases at J, with 10 bases in the middle. The germline CDR1 and CDR2 sequences are KGHSH and LQKENI. This CDR3 reads CASSPSVSDEQYF. CDR3 DNA: TGTGCCAGCTCACCATCCGTCAGTGACGAGCAGTACTTC.

V gene TRBV29-1 combines with J gene TRBJ1-1, with 7 bases fitting TRBD1. Germline CDR1 is SQVTM and CDR2 is ANQGSEA. This CDR3 region has 13 residues. V shed 6 bases, J shed 5 bases, and the junction held 9 bases outside the gene matches. CDR3 sequence reads: CSVAQGRRTEAFF. CDR3 in DNA: TGCAGCGTCGCACAGGGGAGAAGGACTGAAGCTTTCTTT.

The chain combines TRBV5-4 with TRBJ2-3, with D unresolved. This CDR3 contains 12 residues. Trimming took off 3 bases at V and 5 bases at J, with 7 bases between the two ends. Germline V CDR1 and CDR2: SGHNT, YYREEE (reference sequence). The CDR3 sequence: CASSSARDTQYF. CDR3 DNA sequence: TGTGCCAGCAGCTCAGCGAGAGATACGCAGTATTTT.

The chain employs TRBV6-4 and TRBJ2-2; 12 bases align to TRBD2. V was pared by 4 bases and J by 4 bases, with 7 bases of the junction left unmatched. CDR1 and CDR2 from the germline V gene are MRHNA and SNTAGT. The CDR3 loop spans 17 amino acids. This CDR3 reads CASSVAGTSGCTGELFF. Here the CDR3 DNA reads TGTGCCAGCAGTGTCGCGGGGACTAGCGGGTGCACCGGGGAGCTGTTTTTT.

The rearrangement links TRBV2 to TRBJ1-5; 8 positions match TRBD1. V lost 4 bases to trimming and J lost 2 bases; unmatched junction nucleotides: 7. The germline CDR1 and CDR2 sequences are SNHLY and FYNNEI. The length of the CDR3 is 16 residues. The CDR3 DNA is TGTGCCAGCAGTGTTGACAGGGGAATCGGCAATCAGCCCCAGCATTTT. It specifies CASSVDRGIGNQPQHF.

The chain employs TRBV9 and TRBJ2-1, with D maybe TRBD1 (5 bases). V was pared by 0 bases and J by 9 bases, with 10 bases between. The CDR3 runs 13 residues. Germline CDR1 and CDR2: SGDLS and YYNGEE. The CDR3: CASSVATGIEQFF. Here the CDR3 DNA reads TGTGCCAGCAGCGTAGCTACAGGTATTGAGCAGTTCTTC.

On this clone itself: The sample has other DNA sequences that encode this CDR3 too. The chain combines TRBV29-1 with TRBJ1-2; 8 positions agree with TRBD1. Germline V CDR1 and CDR2: SQVTM, ANQGSEA. J gave up 4 bases and V 3 bases, and 4 bases lay outside the gene matches. The CDR3 covers 13 residues. As DNA, the CDR3 is TGCAGCGTTGACAGGGGGCCGGGCTATGGCTACACCTTC. Protein: CSVDRGPGYGYTF.

The chain combines TRBV20-1 with TRBJ2-1; no firm D call. Germline V gene sequence: CDR1 DFQATT, CDR2 SNEGSKA (reference sequence). The CDR3 length is 11 residues. V lost 2 bases, J lost 7 bases, and 6 bases lay in between. The CDR3 bases are TGCAGTGCTAGATCGCTAAATGAGCAGTTCTTC. As protein: CSARSLNEQFF.

This chain joins TRBV7-4 and TRBJ2-6; 9 bases agree with TRBD2. J lost 3 bases, V lost 3 bases, and 12 bases had no gene match. Germline V lookup: CDR1 SGHVT, CDR2 SQSDAQ. This CDR3 spans 19 amino acids. The CDR3 DNA is TGTGCCAGCAGCTTTACATCTGCGGGAGGGTTTTATGGGGCCAACGTCCTGACTTTC. It yields the protein CASSFTSAGGFYGANVLTF.

The chain recombines TRBV5-1 with TRBJ2-7, with 8 positions matching TRBD1. Losses at the gene ends were 7 bases for V and 2 bases for J; bases not matched to a gene: 8. The CDR3 contains 14 residues. From germline, CDR1 is SGHRS and CDR2 YFSETQ. The DNA of the CDR3 is TGCGCCAGCCGACCCGGGACAGGAGCCTACGAGCAGTACTTC. Its protein product is CASRPGTGAYEQYF.

The chain recombines TRBV6-1 with TRBJ1-5; D uncertain. The V end lost 7 bases, the J end lost 5 bases, and 9 bases lay between the germline ends. The CDR3 consists of 12 residues. Per the germline V gene, CDR1 is MNHNS and CDR2 is SASEGT. The CDR3 nucleotides are TGTGCCAGCATCAGCGGAGATCAGCCCCAGCATTTT. It codes for CASISGDQPQHF.

The chain joins TRBV4-1 to TRBJ1-1; no clear D. In germline, CDR1 is MGHRA, CDR2 YSYEKL. V was cut by 1 base and J by 5 bases, with 11 bases left in between. The CDR3 is made up of 14 amino acids. CDR3 region: CASSQVHRDTEAFF. Written as DNA, the CDR3 is TGCGCCAGCAGCCAAGTCCATCGGGATACTGAAGCTTTCTTT.

In DNA form, the CDR3 reads TGTGCCAGCAGCCCGCGGACAGGGGGGGTGGAGACCCAGTACTTC. It codes for CASSPRTGGVETQYF. The chain combines TRBV11-3 with TRBJ2-5, with TRBD1 identical over 10 bases. The germline V gene encodes CDR1 SGHNT and CDR2 YENEEA. J lost 5 bases, V lost 5 bases, and 8 bases had no gene match. The length of the CDR3 is 15 residues.

The chain employs TRBV18 and TRBJ2-7; D is possibly TRBD1 (5 bases). V was clipped by 3 bases and J by 5 bases, with 14 bases between them. The CDR3 is 14 amino acids. The germline V gene has CDR1 KGHSH and CDR2 LQKENI. The CDR3 is CASSPGRDSDEQYF. CDR3 nucleotides: TGTGCCAGCTCACCGGGCAGGGATTCGGACGAGCAGTACTTC.

This clone appeared once. The V call is TRBV10-3, the J call TRBJ2-3, with 8 bases that match TRBD1. The CDR3 has 15 residues. The V segment lost 5 bases and the J segment 2 bases; nucleotides outside the gene matches: 6. Germline V CDR1 and CDR2: ENHRY, SYGVKD. CDR3 sequence reads: CAISTGTGITDTQYF. Written as DNA, the CDR3 is TGTGCCATCAGTACCGGGACAGGCATCACAGATACGCAGTATTTT.

This clone was observed a few times. The V call is TRBV5-1, the J call TRBJ1-1; D call uncertain. This CDR3 has 14 amino acids. Germline lookup yields CDR1 SGHRS and CDR2 YFSETQ. V gave up 0 bases and J gave up 0 bases, with 6 bases separating them. The DNA for the CDR3 is TGCGCCAGCAGCTTGGACTCCCTGAACACTGAAGCTTTCTTT. Translation: CASSLDSLNTEAFF.

The chain recombines TRBV30 with TRBJ1-5, with TRBD1 identical over 7 bases. The CDR3 length is 14 residues. The germline V gene encodes CDR1 GTSNPN and CDR2 SVGIG (reference sequence). Germline trimming cut 0 bases from V and 7 bases from J; bases unmatched to any gene: 6. Here the CDR3 reads CAWSVQGREQPQHF. Written as DNA, the CDR3 is TGTGCCTGGAGTGTACAGGGGCGCGAACAGCCCCAGCATTTT.

The table lists this clone with a few counts. This sequence joins TRBV29-1 and TRBJ1-3; perhaps TRBD1 as D (6 bases). The CDR3 is 13 amino acids. V shed 7 bases and J shed 0 bases, with 10 bases lying between them. Germline V gene data show CDR1 as SQVTM and CDR2 as ANQGSEA. The CDR3 is CSAGQPSGNTIYF. The CDR3 region has the DNA TGCAGCGCTGGACAGCCCTCTGGAAACACCATATATTTT.

The V and J genes are TRBV2 and TRBJ1-5; TRBD1 aligns across 8 bases. J lost 5 bases, V lost 2 bases, and 5 bases had no gene match. The germline V gene has CDR1 SNHLY and CDR2 FYNNEI. This CDR3 region has 15 residues. Written as DNA, the CDR3 is TGTGCCAGCAGTGAAATCGCAGGGGGCTATCAGCCCCAGCATTTT. Translation: CASSEIAGGYQPQHF.

The rearrangement links TRBV7-2 to TRBJ2-3; D remains ambiguous. CDR3 length equals 15 residues. V lost 2 bases and J lost 2, with 11 bases in between. The germline V gene encodes CDR1 SGHTA and CDR2 FQGNSA. The CDR3 loop is CASSLNLPSTDTQYF. The CDR3, as DNA: TGTGCCAGCAGCTTAAACCTTCCATCCACAGATACGCAGTATTTT.

CDR3 sequence: CASSFEGTGANVLTF. CDR3 sequence (DNA): TGTGCCAGCAGTTTCGAGGGGACTGGGGCCAACGTCCTGACTTTC. The chain is built from TRBV27 and TRBJ2-6; the D gene could be TRBD1 or TRBD2 (5 bases each). Germline V CDR1 and CDR2: MNHEY, SMNVEV (reference sequence). There are 15 residues in the CDR3. V was shortened by 3 bases and J by 2 bases, with 8 bases between the two germline ends.

The rearrangement joins TRBV7-2 to TRBJ1-1; D might be TRBD1 (6 bases). The length of the CDR3 is 16 residues. Trimming took off 5 bases at V and 2 bases at J, with 18 bases between the two ends. Germline CDR1 SGHTA, CDR2 FQGNSA. DNA of the CDR3: TGTGCCAGCAGCCGGAGGGGGGGACAACTAAACACTGAAGCTTTCTTT. It specifies CASSRRGGQLNTEAFF. The full variable domain, its missing parts supplied by reference TRBV7-2 and TRBJ1-1, is GAGVSQSPSNKVTEKGKDVELRCDPISGHTALYWYRQSLGQGLEFLIYFQGNSAPDKSGLPSDRFSAERTGGSVSTLTIQRTQQEDSAVYLCASSRRGGQLNTEAFFGQGTRLTVV.

CDR3 sequence: CAISGGYYGYTF. As DNA, the CDR3 is TGTGCCATCAGTGGGGGCTACTATGGCTACACCTTC. V gene TRBV10-3 combines with J gene TRBJ1-2; D perhaps matches TRBD1 (5 bases). V lost 4 bases and J lost 3, with 6 bases in between. CDR1 is ENHRY, CDR2 SYGVKD, per germline. The CDR3 loop spans 12 amino acids.

This chain joins TRBV30 and TRBJ2-3; 11 bases agree with TRBD2. The CDR3 has 16 amino acids. Germline lookup yields CDR1 GTSNPN and CDR2 SVGIG (reference sequence). The V and J ends lost 8 bases and 0 bases, in that order; junction bases with no gene match: 10. The CDR3 bases are TGTGCCCACACCCCGGGACTAGCGGCTAGCACAGATACGCAGTATTTT. It is translated as CAHTPGLAASTDTQYF.

The gene calls are TRBV10-3 and TRBJ2-5; 10 bases line up with TRBD2. V lost 0 bases, J lost 1 base, and 5 bases stayed unmatched. Germline V gene data show CDR1 as ENHRY and CDR2 as SYGVKD. The CDR3 is 17 residues long. The CDR3 nucleotides read TGTGCCATCAGTGAGTCGAAGGCTAGCGGGGGCCAAGAGACCCAGTACTTC. It codes for CAISESKASGGQETQYF.